Listed below are T cell receptor beta chains from one sample, sequenced in a study of T cell changes during pregnancy in multiple sclerosis. The data were produced by immunoSEQ multiplex PCR, yet TCRdb's version contains in-frame clones alone and is incomplete. This sample yields some 80,000 clones, of which 90% to 95% are seen a single time; less than 0.15% belongs to the top ten. This specimen consisted of CD4+ T cells from peripheral blood mononuclear cells, obtained after pregnancy. All receptors come from a female donor with multiple sclerosis, enrolled in a pregnancy study. The CDR3 runs from the conserved cysteine through the conserved F or W. A D gene is named only where the DNA matches it firmly.

v_gene	j_gene	d_gene	CDR3aa
TRBV19	TRBJ2-7	TRBD1	CASSRGQPPWEQYF
TRBV9	TRBJ2-1	.	CASSPRLLSYNEQFF
TRBV6-5	TRBJ2-7	.	CASSYSTASYEQYF
TRBV9	TRBJ2-1	TRBD2	CASSVSSGRANEQFF
TRBV28	TRBJ1-1	TRBD1	CASAYSGGGNTEAFF
TRBV25-1	TRBJ2-7	.	CASSESAASSYEQYF
TRBV6-5	TRBJ2-7	.	CASREGVGQYF
TRBV15	TRBJ2-3	TRBD1	CATTRDRGKADTQYF
TRBV2	TRBJ2-1	TRBD2	CASSEALLAGSPNEQFF
TRBV18	TRBJ1-5	TRBD1	CASSPMTGNQPQHF
TRBV19	TRBJ2-7	TRBD2	CASSISGRISYEQYF
TRBV18	TRBJ2-1	TRBD2	CASSPQGLAGEGEQFF
TRBV7-9	TRBJ2-3	TRBD2	CASSGVAGEATDTQYF
TRBV25-1	TRBJ2-1	TRBD2	CASSEMGPGGRAYNEQFF
TRBV18	TRBJ1-5	.	CASSPRDGHNQPQHF
TRBV11-1	TRBJ2-7	.	CASSSRDRISYEQYF
TRBV28	TRBJ2-1	TRBD1	CASSNLAPGQGRNEQFF
TRBV7-9	TRBJ2-1	TRBD1	CASSPDRNRYNEQFF
TRBV9	TRBJ2-1	.	CASSVGAGAYNEQFF
TRBV15	TRBJ2-3	TRBD2	CATSRERELRTDTQYF
TRBV5-4	TRBJ2-1	TRBD1	CASSRRGDRDNEQFF
TRBV29-1	TRBJ1-1	.	CSVEAGNTEAFF
TRBV5-1	TRBJ1-4	.	CASSRDTGANEKLFF
TRBV30	TRBJ1-5	.	CAWSVRRGGNQPQHF
TRBV28	TRBJ2-1	TRBD1	CASRTPGGGSYNEQFF
TRBV11-3	TRBJ2-1	.	CASSLDEAVFNEQFF
TRBV18	TRBJ2-7	TRBD2	CASSPPGGYITYEQYF
TRBV5-1	TRBJ1-4	TRBD1	CASSPGQGGNEKLFF
TRBV2	TRBJ1-5	TRBD1	CASSPEQGLGQPQHF
TRBV28	TRBJ2-7	TRBD1	CASSLPDRGREQYF
TRBV19	TRBJ2-7	.	CASSMLTRNHEQYF
TRBV11-3	TRBJ2-2	TRBD1	CASSPTGFNTGELFF
TRBV2	TRBJ2-2	.	CASTYTGEVRTGELFF
TRBV28	TRBJ1-1	.	CASSLGEGEAFF
TRBV4-2	TRBJ2-1	.	CASSQDRHNEQFF
TRBV10-3	TRBJ1-1	.	CAVWGQLNTEAFF
TRBV7-9	TRBJ2-5	TRBD1	CASSPGTGSLRETQYF
TRBV27	TRBJ2-7	.	CASSSSPYEQYF
TRBV11-2	TRBJ2-1	TRBD2	CASSPSLTSGRSDEQFF
TRBV28	TRBJ2-7	TRBD1	CASSSHASGTGPYEQYF